The 14 T cell receptor beta chains below come from one sample, sequenced in a study of T cell repertoires in aging, cancer and after chemotherapy. Peripheral blood genomic DNA, not sorted cells or RNA, was the template. Rearranged V-D-J TRB sequences were amplified with a mixed TRB-A/B primer pool. Using its own MiXCR run on the multiplex PCR reads, TCRdb lists one record per CDR3 protein. There are about 9,500 distinct CDR3 sequences in the sample; 34% occur only once, and 3.5% lies in the top ten. Sequencing was carried out using blood. These receptors all come from a human donor in good health.

The V call is TRBV5-6, the J call TRBJ1-1, with D possibly matching TRBD1 (5 bases). CDR3 length equals 13 residues. The V gene lost 7 bases and the J gene lost 0 bases, with 10 bases spanning the gap. Germline V CDR1 and CDR2: SGHDT, YYEEEE. CDR3 amino acids: CASFRDLNTEAFF. The CDR3 region has the DNA TGTGCCAGCTTCAGGGACTTGAACACTGAAGCTTTCTTT.

This clonotype was detected only a few times. The V and J genes are TRBV18 and TRBJ1-2, with D perhaps TRBD1 (5 bases). The germline V gene has CDR1 KGHSH and CDR2 LQKENI. V was shortened by 8 bases and J by 4 bases, with 14 bases between the two germline ends. The CDR3 extends over 13 amino acids. Here the CDR3 reads CASRRGDGYGYTF. For the CDR3, the DNA is TGTGCCAGCCGCCGCGGGGACGGCTATGGCTACACCTTC.

There are a few counts of this clonotype. J is TRBJ2-7 and V is TRBV20-1, with unresolved D. This CDR3 is built from 15 residues. Trimming left V 0 bases short and J 0 bases short, with 12 bases between. The V gene's germline CDR1 is DFQATT and CDR2 SNEGSKA (reference sequence). CDR3 residues: CSARDRTRSSYEQYV. CDR3 bases: TGCAGTGCTAGAGATCGGACGCGTAGCTCCTACGAGCAGTACGTC.

This sequence joins TRBV5-1 and TRBJ2-2; D gene unclear. The germline V gene encodes CDR1 SGHRS and CDR2 YFSETQ. Trimming removed 4 bases from V and 1 base from J, with 5 bases in between. This CDR3 spans 13 amino acids. In DNA form, the CDR3 reads TGCGCCAGCAGCGGCAGGAACACCGGGGAGCTGTTTTTT. Translated: CASSGRNTGELFF.

A remark on this clonotype: At one end, the junction sequence differs from germline, possibly due to a read error. The chain uses TRBV4-3 and TRBJ2-3; 10 bases match TRBD2. The CDR3 contains 17 residues. The germline V gene encodes CDR1 LGHNA and CDR2 YSLEER. In DNA, the CDR3 is TGTGCCAGCAGCCAATCTCCGAGCGGGGGGGTAGCAGATACGCAGTATTTT. It translates to CASSQSPSGGVADTQYF.

Judged by abundance, this clonotype is medium-sized. The chain links TRBV27 to TRBJ2-7; 7 positions agree with TRBD1. J lost 3 bases, V lost 4 bases, and 9 bases had no gene match. The germline CDR1 and CDR2 sequences are MNHEY and SMNVEV (reference sequence). CDR3 length equals 15 residues. In DNA, the CDR3 is TGTGCCAGCAGTTCTACTCGTACAGGGGACTACGAGCAGTACGTC. It specifies CASSSTRTGDYEQYV.

This clonotype showed up just a few times. J is TRBJ1-1 and V is TRBV19; no clear D. Germline CDR1 LNHDA, CDR2 SQIVND (reference sequence). V lost 7 bases, J lost 3 bases, and 18 bases lay in between. The CDR3 extends over 15 amino acids. CDR3 in amino acids: CASNPLFAEDTEAFF. The CDR3 coding sequence is TGTGCCAGTAACCCCCTGTTCGCGGAGGACACTGAAGCTTTCTTT.

The rearrangement joins TRBV2 to TRBJ2-7; no definite D call. The CDR3 spans 13 residues. Germline CDR1 SNHLY, CDR2 FYNNEI. V was pared by 1 base and J by 2 bases, with 6 bases between. The CDR3 DNA reads TGTGCCAGCAGTGAAGGCTTTGCCTACGAGCAGTACGTC. This encodes CASSEGFAYEQYV.

The V and J genes are TRBV19 and TRBJ1-5; TRBD1 matches at 7 bases. V shed 2 bases and J 4 bases; nucleotides not matched to a gene: 5. The CDR3 is made up of 15 amino acids. Germline V gene lookup returns CDR1 LNHDA and CDR2 SQIVND (reference sequence). The CDR3 coding sequence is TGTGCCAGTAGTATATCGGACAGGAGAAATCAGCCCCAGCATTTT. This translates into CASSISDRRNQPQHF.

This chain links TRBV9 with TRBJ2-3, with D tentatively TRBD2 (7 bases). The CDR3 extends over 16 amino acids. V lost 0 bases, J lost 0 bases, and 11 bases lay in between. Germline V CDR1 and CDR2: SGDLS, YYNGEE. The CDR3 region has the DNA TGTGCCAGCAGCGTAGAGGGGGGGGGTAGCACAGATACGCAGTATTTT. Translation gives CASSVEGGGSTDTQYF. Complete variable domain (other parts from reference TRBV9 and TRBJ2-3): DSGVTQTPKHLITATGQRVTLRCSPRSGDLSVYWYQQSLDQGLQFLIQYYNGEERAKGNILERFSAQQFPDLHSELNLSSLELGDSALYFCASSVEGGGSTDTQYFGPGTRLTVL.

This chain's CDR3 is CASSLDFIRALTDTQYF. DNA of the CDR3: TGTGCCAGCAGCTTAGATTTTATCCGGGCGCTCACAGATACGCAGTATTTT. The chain employs TRBV7-2 and TRBJ2-3; D is ambiguous. Per germline, CDR1 SGHTA and CDR2 FQGNSA. The germline V and J ends were trimmed by 1 base and 2 bases, with 16 bases remaining between them. The length of the CDR3 is 17 residues.

Remarks on this clonotype: At one end the junction does not follow the germline gene, possibly because of a read error. The rearrangement joins TRBV4-3 to TRBJ1-3; no definite D call. Germline V gene lookup returns CDR1 LGHNA and CDR2 YSLEER. The CDR3 extends over 16 amino acids. The CDR3 is CASSQALLSSENTIYF. In DNA, the CDR3 is TGCGCCAGCAGCCAAGCCCTGTTAAGCTCTGAAAACACCATATATTTT.

Only a few counts were recorded for this clonotype. The chain uses TRBV20-1 and TRBJ1-5; a weak D match, TRBD1 (5 bases). V was shortened by 6 bases and J by 7 bases, with 19 bases between the two germline ends. Germline V gene sequence: CDR1 DFQATT, CDR2 SNEGSKA (reference sequence). The CDR3 is 14 amino acids. The CDR3 DNA reads TGCAGTGCCAACACAGGAGAGAGTGACCAGCCCCAGCATTTT. Protein product: CSANTGESDQPQHF.

J is TRBJ2-1 and V is TRBV18; possibly TRBD1 for D (5 bases). This CDR3 has 15 residues. The V end was cut by 6 bases, the J end by 3 bases, with 15 bases between. CDR1 KGHSH and CDR2 LQKENI come from the germline V gene. For the CDR3, the DNA is TGTGCCAGCTCTTCAGACAGAGACCTCTACAATGAGCAGTTCTTC. This translates into CASSSDRDLYNEQFF.